The 21 T cell receptor beta chains listed next were all sequenced from one sample in a study of neoadjuvant nivolumab and ipilimumab in lung cancer. TCRdb keeps only in-frame clones here, not all; method: immunoSEQ multiplex PCR. The top ten clones hold around 27% of a sample with under 15,000 clones, nearly 70% of them seen once. The sample was peripheral blood, taken after neoadjuvant nivolumab, alone or with ipilimumab, at or shortly before surgery. The receptors were sampled from an adult with non-small cell lung cancer.

V and J are TRBV4-2 and TRBJ2-7, with TRBD2 identical over 7 bases. This CDR3 spans 15 amino acids. V was clipped by 0 bases and J by 11 bases; unmatched bases: 13. The germline gives CDR1 LGHNA, CDR2 YNFKEQ. The CDR3 sequence is CASSQDRGRAGPKYF. The CDR3 nucleotides read TGTGCCAGCAGCCAAGATCGTGGGAGGGCAGGCCCAAAGTACTTC.

This chain uses TRBV5-1 with TRBJ2-7, with D perhaps TRBD2 (5 bases). The CDR3 loop spans 14 amino acids. Germline values: CDR1 SGHRS, CDR2 YFSETQ. The germline V and J ends were trimmed by 0 bases and 1 base, with 8 bases remaining between them. CDR3 nucleotides: TGCGCCAGCAGCTTGGATGAGCGGTCCTACGAGCAGTACTTC. The encoded protein is CASSLDERSYEQYF.

The V call is TRBV5-1, the J call TRBJ2-3, with 7 bases matching TRBD2. Germline V gene sequence: CDR1 SGHRS, CDR2 YFSETQ. With V trimmed by 3 bases and J by 3 bases, 10 bases remained unmatched. There are 16 residues in the CDR3. The CDR3 nucleotides read TGCGCCAGCAGCTCGGGAGGCCCCGGGAGTACAGATACGCAGTATTTT. It specifies CASSSGGPGSTDTQYF. The variable domain in full, with the rest retrieved from reference TRBV5-1 and TRBJ2-3, is KAGVTQTPRYLIKTRGQQVTLSCSPISGHRSVSWYQQTPGQGLQFLFEYFSETQRNKGNFPGRFSGRQFSNSRSEMNVSTLELGDSALYLCASSSGGPGSTDTQYFGPGTRLTVL.

V gene TRBV7-2 combines with J gene TRBJ2-1; D is tentatively TRBD1 or TRBD2 (6 bases each). Germline CDR1 SGHTA, CDR2 FQGNSA. The CDR3 is 15 amino acids. The V end lost 8 bases, the J end lost 0 bases, and 14 bases lay between the germline ends. The CDR3 reads CASAGEAVSYNEQFF. CDR3 in DNA: TGTGCCAGCGCAGGGGAGGCAGTCTCCTACAATGAGCAGTTCTTC.

Only one count was recorded for this clone. This rearrangement joins TRBV5-1 to TRBJ2-3; the D is unclear. V was pared by 5 bases and J by 6 bases, with 16 bases between. CDR1 and CDR2 (germline): SGHRS, YFSETQ. This CDR3 is 14 amino acids long. CDR3 in amino acids: CASRPALASDTQYF. In DNA, the CDR3 is TGCGCCAGCAGACCAGCCCTGGCCAGCGATACGCAGTATTTT. Full variable domain (remainder filled in from reference TRBV5-1 and TRBJ2-3): KAGVTQTPRYLIKTRGQQVTLSCSPISGHRSVSWYQQTPGQGLQFLFEYFSETQRNKGNFPGRFSGRQFSNSRSEMNVSTLELGDSALYLCASRPALASDTQYFGPGTRLTVL.

The chain employs TRBV18 and TRBJ2-2; D is perhaps TRBD1 (5 bases). V shed 8 bases and J shed 8 bases, with 12 bases lying between them. Germline V CDR1 and CDR2: KGHSH, LQKENI. The CDR3 length is 12 residues. CDR3 bases: TGTGCCAGCGAGCAGGGAACAGGGGAGCTGTTTTTT. Encoded protein: CASEQGTGELFF.

The chain is built from TRBV7-3 and TRBJ1-1; TRBD1 is a possible D gene (6 bases). This CDR3 is built from 13 residues. V lost 4 bases and J 4 bases, leaving 10 bases between the germline ends. Germline V gene data show CDR1 as SGHTA and CDR2 as FQGTGA. CDR3 sequence (DNA): TGTGCCAGCAGCTACAGGGCCGGCACTGAAGCTTTCTTT. It codes for CASSYRAGTEAFF.

V gene TRBV18 combines with J gene TRBJ2-5; no reliable D call. The CDR3 spans 13 residues. The V end lost 3 bases, the J end lost 2 bases, and 7 bases lay between the germline ends. Per the germline V gene, CDR1 is KGHSH and CDR2 is LQKENI. The DNA for the CDR3 is TGTGCCAGCTCACCGGAGTATCAAGAGACCCAGTACTTC. Translating gives CASSPEYQETQYF.

The genes are TRBV6-5 and TRBJ1-5; 8 bases map to TRBD1. The CDR3 sequence is 15 residues long. V shed 4 bases and J 5 bases; nucleotides not matched to a gene: 7. CDR1 and CDR2 from the germline V gene are MNHEY and SVGAGI. In DNA form, the CDR3 reads TGTGCCAGCAGTTCCAACAGGGGGTTAGATCAGCCCCAGCATTTT. Protein sequence: CASSSNRGLDQPQHF.

The chain carries TRBV7-2 and TRBJ1-2; TRBD1 might be the D (6 bases). The CDR3 is 13 residues long. V was pared by 0 bases and J by 8 bases, with 10 bases between. CDR1 is SGHTA, CDR2 FQGNSA, per germline. This CDR3 is CASSLASGVGYTF. In DNA form, the CDR3 reads TGTGCCAGCAGCTTAGCTTCAGGGGTCGGCTACACCTTC. Complete variable domain (other parts from reference TRBV7-2 and TRBJ1-2): GAGVSQSPSNKVTEKGKDVELRCDPISGHTALYWYRQSLGQGLEFLIYFQGNSAPDKSGLPSDRFSAERTGGSVSTLTIQRTQQEDSAVYLCASSLASGVGYTFGSGTRLTVV.

This chain uses TRBV9 with TRBJ2-6; 8 nucleotides match TRBD1. The germline CDR1 and CDR2 sequences are SGDLS and YYNGEE. Germline trimming cut 5 bases from V and 0 bases from J; bases unmatched to any gene: 4. CDR3 length equals 16 residues. The CDR3 loop reads CASSWGQVSGANVLTF. The CDR3 nucleotides read TGTGCCAGCAGTTGGGGACAGGTCTCTGGGGCCAACGTCCTGACTTTC. The full variable domain, its missing parts supplied by reference TRBV9 and TRBJ2-6, is DSGVTQTPKHLITATGQRVTLRCSPRSGDLSVYWYQQSLDQGLQFLIQYYNGEERAKGNILERFSAQQFPDLHSELNLSSLELGDSALYFCASSWGQVSGANVLTFGAGSRLTVL.

This clone was detected only a few times. Mismatch with germline at one junction end may stem from a read error. The rearrangement links TRBV7-7 to TRBJ1-2; 11 nucleotides agree with TRBD1. Germline V gene data show CDR1 as SSHAT and CDR2 as FNYEAQ (reference sequence). The CDR3 is made up of 14 amino acids. The CDR3 spells CASSALDRGQGYTF. The CDR3 DNA reads as TGTGCTAGCAGCGCGTTGGACAGGGGGCAAGGCTACACCTTC.

The genes are TRBV18 and TRBJ2-5; D not resolved. CDR3 length: 12 amino acids. V lost 1 base and J 3 bases, leaving 3 bases between the germline ends. From germline, CDR1 is KGHSH and CDR2 LQKENI. The CDR3 region is CASSPQEETQYF. Here the CDR3 DNA reads TGTGCCAGCTCACCACAGGAAGAGACCCAGTACTTC.

This chain connects TRBV29-1 to TRBJ1-2; 10 bases align to TRBD1. After removal of 8 bases from V and 8 bases from J, the junction contained 8 bases not matched to a gene. Germline CDR1 SQVTM, CDR2 ANQGSEA. The CDR3 spans 12 residues. This CDR3 is CSTLRDRGGYTF. The CDR3 DNA reads as TGCAGCACATTGAGGGACAGGGGCGGCTACACCTTC.

The gene calls are TRBV5-1 and TRBJ1-1; 7 nucleotides match TRBD1. The germline V gene has CDR1 SGHRS and CDR2 YFSETQ. This CDR3 spans 13 amino acids. V lost 7 bases and J lost 7; bases outside the gene matches: 10. CDR3 residues: CASGPSTGLEAFF. The DNA for the CDR3 is TGCGCCAGCGGCCCTTCGACAGGGCTTGAAGCTTTCTTT.

The sample holds one count of this clone. The chain recombines TRBV5-1 with TRBJ1-1; TRBD1 is a possible D gene (5 bases). The CDR3 runs to 15 residues. V was trimmed by 0 bases and J by 3 bases, leaving 12 bases between them. The germline V gene encodes CDR1 SGHRS and CDR2 YFSETQ. The CDR3 DNA follows: TGCGCCAGCAGCTTGGAGGGGACTCTTTACACTGAAGCTTTCTTT. It encodes CASSLEGTLYTEAFF.

The chain has TRBV6-6 and TRBJ1-5; D gene uncertain. Trimming removed 5 bases from V and 5 bases from J, with 16 bases in between. CDR3 length equals 15 residues. Germline CDR1 reads MNHNY; CDR2 reads SVGAGI (reference sequence). The chain's CDR3 is CASSDPVSVHQPQHF. The CDR3 DNA reads TGTGCCAGCAGTGACCCGGTCAGTGTGCATCAGCCCCAGCATTTT.

The rearrangement uses TRBV9 and TRBJ2-7; 8 nucleotides line up with TRBD1. Germline V gives CDR1 SGDLS, CDR2 YYNGEE. This CDR3 region has 13 residues. Trimming cost V 1 base and J 6 bases; bases outside gene matches: 3. CDR3 nucleotides: TGTGCCAGCAGCGTACAGGGGGCCGGCGAGCAGTACTTC. Protein: CASSVQGAGEQYF.

The rearrangement joins TRBV5-1 to TRBJ2-5, with 8 nucleotides matching TRBD2. The CDR3 runs 20 residues. J gave up 0 bases and V 0 bases, and 16 bases lay outside the gene matches. Germline CDR1 and CDR2: SGHRS and YFSETQ. CDR3 sequence (DNA): TGCGCCAGCAGCTTGGAGGGAGTCAGGGCTAGCGGGCGGTACCAAGAGACCCAGTACTTC. Residues: CASSLEGVRASGRYQETQYF. The whole variable domain, remainder taken from reference TRBV5-1 and TRBJ2-5, is KAGVTQTPRYLIKTRGQQVTLSCSPISGHRSVSWYQQTPGQGLQFLFEYFSETQRNKGNFPGRFSGRQFSNSRSEMNVSTLELGDSALYLCASSLEGVRASGRYQETQYFGPGTRLLVL.

This chain uses TRBV9 with TRBJ2-7, with TRBD1 identical over 10 bases. V lost 4 bases, J lost 5 bases, and 6 bases stayed unmatched. This CDR3 is 14 amino acids long. Germline V gene data show CDR1 as SGDLS and CDR2 as YYNGEE. The CDR3 loop is CASSPGTGANEQYF. CDR3 DNA sequence: TGTGCCAGCAGCCCCGGGACAGGGGCCAACGAGCAGTACTTC.

This clone came up once. This chain uses TRBV9 with TRBJ1-2; 8 nucleotides agree with TRBD1. The CDR3 consists of 16 residues. Germline V gene data show CDR1 as SGDLS and CDR2 as YYNGEE. V shed 0 bases, J shed 0 bases, and the junction held 4 bases outside the gene matches. Here the CDR3 reads CASSVGPGGSNYGYTF. The CDR3 DNA sequence: TGTGCCAGCAGCGTAGGCCCAGGGGGCTCTAACTATGGCTACACCTTC.